One sample yielded the 10 T cell receptor beta chains listed below, sequenced in a study of blood T cell repertoires in COVID-19. Data came from immunoSEQ multiplex PCR; TCRdb stores just in-frame clones and leaves some out. The profile covers approximately 300,000 clones, with about 90% appearing a single time and roughly 2.1% taken by the ten largest. Sequenced: peripheral blood. The receptor source for this set is a young man with active or convalescent COVID-19.

The CDR3, as DNA: TGCGCCAGCAGCGCTGGGACAGGGTATGGGAACACTGAAGCTTTCTTT. It encodes CASSAGTGYGNTEAFF. The V and J genes are TRBV5-1 and TRBJ1-1, with TRBD1 matching over 9 bases. The CDR3 has 16 amino acids. With 4 bases clipped from V and 1 base from J, the junction kept 8 bases outside the gene matches. CDR1 and CDR2 from the germline V gene are SGHRS and YFSETQ. Looking up the rest from reference TRBV5-1 and TRBJ1-1 gives the full variable domain: KAGVTQTPRYLIKTRGQQVTLSCSPISGHRSVSWYQQTPGQGLQFLFEYFSETQRNKGNFPGRFSGRQFSNSRSEMNVSTLELGDSALYLCASSAGTGYGNTEAFFGQGTRLTVV.

V is TRBV6-2 or TRBV6-3 and J is TRBJ2-3, with 8 bases lining up with TRBD2. CDR1 and CDR2 from the germline V gene are MNHEY and SVGEGT. The CDR3 length is 16 residues. Trimming removed 0 bases from V and 6 bases from J; junction bases left unmatched: 8. CDR3: CASSYSRAGVMDTQYF. Here the CDR3 DNA reads TGTGCCAGCAGTTACTCGAGAGCGGGGGTCATGGATACGCAGTATTTT.

The chain uses TRBV2 and TRBJ1-5; 8 bases are a match to TRBD1. Germline V gene sequence: CDR1 SNHLY, CDR2 FYNNEI. The CDR3 has 17 amino acids. Trimming removed 4 bases from V and 4 bases from J; junction bases left unmatched: 12. The CDR3 here is CASSAKRGTGVNQPQHF. The CDR3 bases are TGTGCCAGCAGTGCAAAACGCGGGACAGGCGTTAATCAGCCCCAGCATTTT.

The V and J genes are TRBV5-1 and TRBJ1-2; tentatively, D is TRBD1 (5 bases). The V end lost 2 bases, the J end lost 7 bases, and 12 bases lay between the germline ends. Per germline, CDR1 SGHRS and CDR2 YFSETQ. The CDR3 runs to 13 residues. The CDR3 loop is CASSFDDSGGYTF. CDR3 DNA: TGCGCCAGCAGCTTTGACGACAGTGGTGGCTACACCTTC. Full variable domain (outside the CDR3, taken from reference TRBV5-1 and TRBJ1-2): KAGVTQTPRYLIKTRGQQVTLSCSPISGHRSVSWYQQTPGQGLQFLFEYFSETQRNKGNFPGRFSGRQFSNSRSEMNVSTLELGDSALYLCASSFDDSGGYTFGSGTRLTVV.

This chain connects TRBV7-9 to TRBJ1-4; 9 nucleotides line up with TRBD1. The CDR3 runs to 15 residues. The V segment lost 4 bases and the J segment 8 bases; nucleotides outside the gene matches: 8. Germline assignment: CDR1 SEHNR and CDR2 FQNEAQ (reference sequence). CDR3 in amino acids: CASSWEQGAGEKLFF. The CDR3 nucleotides read TGTGCCAGCAGCTGGGAACAGGGGGCGGGAGAAAAACTGTTTTTT.

The chain employs TRBV7-9 and TRBJ2-7; D unclear. The CDR3 runs to 13 residues. Trimming stripped 7 bases from V and 3 bases from J, with 13 bases between. The germline CDR1 and CDR2 sequences are SEHNR and FQNEAQ (reference sequence). CDR3: CASNPLGYYEQYF. The CDR3, as DNA: TGTGCCAGCAACCCCCTAGGATACTACGAGCAGTACTTC.

J is TRBJ1-4 and V is TRBV9; D is unresolved. CDR1 SGDLS and CDR2 YYNGEE come from the germline V gene. The ends were cut back, 3 bases at V and 17 bases at J, with 17 bases in the middle. CDR3 length: 12 amino acids. CDR3 in amino acids: CASSAGKVRLFF. The CDR3 coding sequence is TGTGCCAGCAGCGCTGGAAAGGTGAGACTATTTTTT.

This chain uses TRBV27 with TRBJ2-1, with 7 bases lining up with TRBD2. V lost 2 bases and J lost 4; bases outside the gene matches: 5. The CDR3 loop spans 15 amino acids. The germline V gene encodes CDR1 MNHEY and CDR2 SMNVEV (reference sequence). The CDR3 loop is CASSLQGGDYNEQFF. CDR3 nucleotide sequence: TGTGCCAGCAGTTTACAGGGAGGGGATTACAATGAGCAGTTCTTC.

The chain couples TRBV6-5 to TRBJ2-5; 8 bases are shared with TRBD1. This CDR3 region has 14 residues. Trimming took 4 bases from V and 0 from J; bases not matched to a gene: 1. CDR1 is MNHEY and CDR2 is SVGAGI in the germline V gene. CDR3 coding DNA: TGTGCCAGCAGTTGGACAGGGTACCAAGAGACCCAGTACTTC. It is translated as CASSWTGYQETQYF.

This chain links TRBV6-5 with TRBJ1-6; no reliable D call. CDR1 MNHEY and CDR2 SVGAGI come from the germline V gene. The CDR3 length is 15 residues. Between the trimmed V and J ends, which lost 0 bases and 0 bases, there was a span of 3 bases. The CDR3 coding sequence is TGTGCCAGCAGTTACTCGAGCTCCTATAATTCACCCCTCCACTTT. It encodes CASSYSSSYNSPLHF.